The rows below give T cell receptor beta chains drawn from one sample of a study of T cells in Graves' hyperthyroidism and ophthalmopathy. A single record per CDR3 protein comes from TCRdb applying MiXCR to the multiplex PCR reads. This sample has approximately 400,000 distinct CDR3 sequences, with 15% to 20% found just once. Sequencing was performed on blood. Receptors originate from a woman aged 18-30 years with Graves' hyperthyroidism. CDR3s include the opening cysteine and the closing phenylalanine or tryptophan. The D gene is left open where the match is weak. Some rows mark clone size as missing; the rest say once, few, many or name a class of expanded clone.

abundance,v_gene,j_gene,d_gene,CDR3aa,CDR3nt
many,TRBV20-1,TRBJ2-5,TRBD1,CSATNRGTETQYF,TGCAGTGCTACCAACAGGGGAACAGAGACCCAGTACTTC
few,TRBV4-2,TRBJ2-5,NA,CASSQEPGAQETQYF,TGTGCCAGCAGCCAAGAGCCGGGGGCCCAAGAGACCCAGTACTTC
NA,TRBV20-1,TRBJ1-1,NA,CSARTRTEAFF,TGCAGTGCTAGGACCAGGACTGAAGCTTTCTTT
few,TRBV12-3/TRBV12-4,TRBJ1-1,NA,CASSRPRGGTEAFF,TGTGCCAGCAGTCGTCCAAGGGGTGGAACTGAAGCTTTCTTT
many,TRBV6-1,TRBJ1-5,NA,CASSETPGRGSNQPQHF,TGTGCCAGCAGTGAAACCCCCGGCAGGGGCAGCAATCAGCCCCAGCATTTT
once,TRBV4-2,TRBJ1-1,NA,CASSQDRQGGTEAFF,TGTGCCAGCAGCCAAGATCGGCAGGGCGGCACTGAAGCTTTCTTT
many,TRBV6-1,TRBJ2-5,NA,CASDQVQETQYF,TGTGCCAGCGACCAGGTGCAAGAGACCCAGTACTTC
many,TRBV10-3,TRBJ1-1,NA,CAISEGPTMTGMNTEAFF,TGTGCCATCAGTGAGGGACCGACGATGACAGGCATGAACACTGAAGCTTTCTTT
NA,TRBV11-2,TRBJ2-5,NA,CAILDPQTQETRYF,TGTGCCATCTTAGACCCACAGACCCAAGAGACCCGGTACTTC
many,TRBV11-2,TRBJ1-2,NA,CASSLAGEHGYTF,TGTGCCAGCAGCTTAGCAGGGGAACATGGCTACACCTTC
many,TRBV2,TRBJ1-5,NA,CASSGAGGNQPQHF,TGTGCCAGCAGTGGGGCGGGGGGGAATCAGCCCCAGCATTTT
few,TRBV9,TRBJ1-5,NA,CASSPRPQKISNQPQHF,TGTGCCAGCAGCCCCAGGCCCCAGAAAATTAGCAATCAGCCCCAGCATTTT
many,TRBV5-1,TRBJ1-2,NA,CASSPTNSLPYGYTF,TGCGCCAGCAGCCCGACCAACTCCTTACCCTATGGCTACACCTTC
many,TRBV12-3/TRBV12-4,TRBJ2-5,TRBD2,CASSSGTSEQETQYF,TGTGCCAGCAGTTCTGGGACTAGCGAACAAGAGACCCAGTACTTC
many,TRBV15,TRBJ2-7,NA,CATSRQGPRGQYF,TGTGCCACCAGCAGACAGGGACCGAGGGGGCAGTACTTC
few,TRBV3-1,TRBJ2-1,NA,CASSGDGSTPGQFF,TGTGCCAGCAGCGGGGACGGGTCTACTCCGGGGCAGTTCTTC
NA,TRBV20-1,TRBJ1-3,TRBD1,CSAVQGLGRGNTIYF,TGCAGTGCCGTACAGGGGCTCGGGAGGGGAAACACCATATATTTT
NA,TRBV2,TRBJ2-4,TRBD2,CASRPGGGFSDIQYF,TGTGCCAGCAGACCGGGAGGGGGGTTTTCGGACATTCAGTACTTC
NA,TRBV6-5,TRBJ1-2,NA,CASSYSVDRFRGGYTF,TGTGCCAGCAGTTATTCCGTAGACAGGTTCCGGGGTGGCTACACCTTC
many,TRBV6-4,TRBJ2-2,NA,CASSERSPAGELFF,TGTGCCAGCAGTGAACGGTCCCCAGCCGGGGAGCTGTTTTTT
many,TRBV12-3/TRBV12-4,TRBJ1-5,NA,CASSSSTDQPQHF,TGTGCCAGCAGTTCCTCCACGGATCAGCCCCAGCATTTT
few,TRBV3-1,TRBJ2-2,NA,CASSQGQYGELFF,TGTGCCAGCAGCCAAGGACAATACGGGGAGCTGTTTTTT
few,TRBV4-1,TRBJ2-4,NA,CASSQDRGHIQYF,TGCGCCAGCAGCCAGGATAGGGGACACATTCAGTACTTC
NA,TRBV12-3/TRBV12-4,TRBJ1-4,NA,CASTSGTDFTTNEKLFF,TGTGCCAGCACCTCCGGGACGGACTTTACAACTAATGAAAAACTGTTTTTT
many,TRBV12-3/TRBV12-4,TRBJ1-1,NA,CASSTTGEAEAFF,TGTGCCAGCAGCACCACTGGGGAGGCCGAAGCTTTCTTT
many,TRBV20-1,TRBJ2-7,NA,CSARSFNEQYF,TGCAGTGCTAGATCGTTTAACGAGCAGTACTTC
many,TRBV6-5,TRBJ1-1,NA,CASSSRVDTEAFF,TGTGCCAGCAGTTCCAGGGTGGACACTGAAGCTTTCTTT
NA,TRBV20-1,TRBJ2-7,TRBD1,CSARHDRGYYEQYF,TGCAGTGCTAGACATGACAGGGGGTACTACGAGCAGTACTTC
many,TRBV20-1,TRBJ2-7,TRBD1,CSGGQGANYEQYF,TGCAGTGGCGGACAGGGGGCGAACTACGAGCAGTACTTC
many,TRBV11-2,TRBJ2-5,NA,CASSLQLETQYF,TGTGCCAGCAGCTTACAGTTAGAGACCCAGTACTTC
many,TRBV20-1,TRBJ1-2,TRBD1,CSASRQGPGGYTF,TGCAGTGCTTCCCGACAGGGACCAGGTGGCTACACCTTC
many,TRBV3-1,TRBJ1-5,NA,CASSQVWGVNQPQHF,TGTGCCAGCAGCCAAGTCTGGGGAGTTAATCAGCCCCAGCATTTT
many,TRBV12-3/TRBV12-4,TRBJ2-7,TRBD2,CASSRTSPYEQYF,TGTGCCAGCAGTAGGACTAGCCCCTACGAGCAGTACTTC
NA,TRBV28,TRBJ1-5,TRBD1,CARWTGMHQPQHF,TGTGCCAGATGGACAGGGATGCATCAGCCCCAGCATTTT
many,TRBV28,TRBJ1-1,TRBD1,CASRDRGENTEAFF,TGTGCCAGCAGGGACAGGGGGGAGAACACTGAAGCTTTCTTT
NA,TRBV6-5,TRBJ1-1,NA,CASSYPGEETEAFF,TGTGCCAGCAGTTACCCGGGGGAGGAGACTGAAGCTTTCTTT
many,TRBV19,TRBJ1-5,TRBD1,CASSIDRGQHLWTQHF,TGTGCCAGTAGTATAGATCGGGGACAGCACCTCTGGACCCAGCATTTT
NA,TRBV4-2,TRBJ2-7,NA,CASSQWGAGSYEQYF,TGTGCCAGCAGCCAGTGGGGCGCGGGATCCTACGAGCAGTACTTC
many,TRBV29-1,TRBJ2-5,NA,CSASRTDQETQYF,TGCAGCGCCTCACGGACAGACCAAGAGACCCAGTACTTC
NA,TRBV6-2/TRBV6-3,TRBJ2-7,NA,CASSYWSTGDEQYF,TGTGCCAGCAGTTACTGGAGCACGGGGGACGAGCAGTACTTC
many,TRBV3-1,TRBJ1-2,NA,CASSGNYGYTF,TGTGCCAGCAGCGGGAACTATGGCTACACCTTC
many,TRBV6-1,TRBJ2-6,TRBD1,CASSKTGGNSGANVLTF,TGTGCCAGCAGTAAGACAGGGGGGAACTCTGGGGCCAACGTCCTGACTTTC
many,TRBV6-1,TRBJ1-2,TRBD1,CASLGQATTNYGYTF,TGTGCCAGCCTGGGACAGGCGACAACTAACTATGGCTACACCTTC
many,TRBV7-8,TRBJ2-5,TRBD2,CASSLALAGGEETQYF,TGTGCCAGCAGCTTAGCCCTTGCGGGGGGGGAAGAGACCCAGTACTTC
many,TRBV28,TRBJ1-2,NA,CASSVERRGYTF,TGTGCCAGCAGCGTAGAAAGACGTGGTTACACCTTC
few,TRBV6-1,TRBJ1-2,NA,CASRPRDPYGYTF,TGTGCCAGCAGGCCCCGGGATCCGTATGGCTACACCTTC
few,TRBV6-7,TRBJ1-2,NA,CASSSPGYTF,TGTGCCAGCAGTTCACCCGGCTACACCTTC
many,TRBV7-9,TRBJ2-5,NA,CASSSTGLLGETQYF,TGTGCCAGCAGTTCTACCGGGCTTCTCGGGGAGACCCAGTACTTC
few,TRBV12-3/TRBV12-4,TRBJ1-2,TRBD1,CASSFSGGDGYTF,TGTGCCAGCAGTTTCTCAGGGGGCGACGGCTACACCTTC
many,TRBV4-1,TRBJ1-1,NA,CASSQEVPMNTEAFF,TGCGCCAGCAGCCAAGAAGTTCCCATGAACACTGAAGCTTTCTTT
many,TRBV10-3,TRBJ2-5,TRBD2,CAISESDSGGGETQYF,TGTGCCATCAGTGAGTCGGATAGCGGGGGAGGAGAGACCCAGTACTTC
many,TRBV20-1,TRBJ2-7,TRBD2,CSASPGGTAWEQYF,TGCAGTGCTAGCCCCGGGGGGACGGCGTGGGAGCAGTACTTC
many,TRBV11-2,TRBJ2-7,NA,CASSFLVKYEQYF,TGTGCCAGCAGCTTCTTGGTAAAATACGAGCAGTACTTC
many,TRBV19,TRBJ1-5,TRBD1,CASSSQGARNQPQHF,TGTGCCAGTAGTAGCCAGGGGGCGCGCAATCAGCCCCAGCATTTT
many,TRBV7-9,TRBJ2-7,NA,CASTHRQGGEQYF,TGTGCCAGCACCCACAGACAGGGAGGCGAGCAGTACTTC
many,TRBV29-1,TRBJ1-2,NA,CSVEDPEGSGGYTF,TGCAGCGTTGAAGATCCGGAGGGCTCAGGAGGCTACACCTTC
NA,TRBV10-2,TRBJ2-5,NA,CASTRGRRVKETQYF,TGCGCCAGCACCCGGGGGAGAAGGGTGAAAGAGACCCAGTACTTC